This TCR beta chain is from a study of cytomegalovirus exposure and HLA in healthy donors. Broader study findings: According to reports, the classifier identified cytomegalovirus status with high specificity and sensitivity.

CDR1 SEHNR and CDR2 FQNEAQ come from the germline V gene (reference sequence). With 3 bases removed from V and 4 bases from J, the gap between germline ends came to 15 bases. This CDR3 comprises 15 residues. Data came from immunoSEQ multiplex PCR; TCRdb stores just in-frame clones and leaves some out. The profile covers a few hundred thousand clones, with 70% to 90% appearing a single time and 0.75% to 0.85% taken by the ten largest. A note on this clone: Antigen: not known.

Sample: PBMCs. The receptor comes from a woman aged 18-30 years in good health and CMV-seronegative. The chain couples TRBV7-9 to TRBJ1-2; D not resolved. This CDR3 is CASSFSGWRGYGYTF. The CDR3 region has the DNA TGTGCCAGCAGCTTTTCGGGTTGGCGGGGCTATGGCTACACCTTC.